This TCR beta chain was sequenced in a study of PD-L1 blockade in urothelial cancer. This table comes from immunoSEQ multiplex PCR, and its TCRdb copy is limited to in-frame clones, with some not included. The sample has roughly 56,000 clones, roughly 87% seen once. Each patient's cancer was a locally advanced or metastatic urothelial carcinoma. The CDR3 length is 13 residues. Trimming cost V 6 bases and J 9 bases, with 15 bases left between them. CDR1 and CDR2 from the germline V gene are MDHEN and SYDVKM. The V call is TRBV28, the J call TRBJ2-1; no definite D call. Sequenced material: PBMCs, taken around atezolizumab (anti-PD-L1) treatment. The TCR sequence derives from a man in his 70s with urothelial cancer. The CDR3 nucleotides are TGTGCCAGCAGCCAGACACCATCCCTTGAGCAGTTCTTC. Its translation: CASSQTPSLEQFF.